This TCR beta chain was captured by sequencing in a study of cytomegalovirus exposure and HLA in healthy donors. Study in general: Samples from HLA-typed donors yielded some 85 million unique TCRs in an early data release. General observations from the study: Listed as cytomegalovirus-associated were 150 to 200 TCR beta chains. From TCR beta sequences, most subjects' HLA-A and HLA-B alleles were reportedly predicted accurately.

Unrecorded immune exposure was likely among donors, who were nominally healthy when sampled. This PCR relied on a set of 60 Vbeta primers and 13 Jbeta primers. Sequencing used immunoSEQ multiplex PCR; TCRdb keeps in-frame clones, though not all of them. The profile shows about 150,000 clones, 79% of them singletons. Germline-derived CDR1 and CDR2 are SGHTA and FQGNSA. V lost 4 bases and J 0 bases, leaving 12 bases between the germline ends. The CDR3 totals 16 residues. This clone showed up just a few times. Antigen specificity is unknown. Sequenced material: PBMCs. The sequence was collected from a man in his fifties in good health and CMV-seropositive. This chain uses TRBV7-2 with TRBJ2-2; tentative D call: TRBD2 (6 bases). The DNA for the CDR3 is TGTGCCAGCAGCTCGGGACTCATCTCGAACACCGGGGAGCTGTTTTTT. It yields the protein CASSSGLISNTGELFF.